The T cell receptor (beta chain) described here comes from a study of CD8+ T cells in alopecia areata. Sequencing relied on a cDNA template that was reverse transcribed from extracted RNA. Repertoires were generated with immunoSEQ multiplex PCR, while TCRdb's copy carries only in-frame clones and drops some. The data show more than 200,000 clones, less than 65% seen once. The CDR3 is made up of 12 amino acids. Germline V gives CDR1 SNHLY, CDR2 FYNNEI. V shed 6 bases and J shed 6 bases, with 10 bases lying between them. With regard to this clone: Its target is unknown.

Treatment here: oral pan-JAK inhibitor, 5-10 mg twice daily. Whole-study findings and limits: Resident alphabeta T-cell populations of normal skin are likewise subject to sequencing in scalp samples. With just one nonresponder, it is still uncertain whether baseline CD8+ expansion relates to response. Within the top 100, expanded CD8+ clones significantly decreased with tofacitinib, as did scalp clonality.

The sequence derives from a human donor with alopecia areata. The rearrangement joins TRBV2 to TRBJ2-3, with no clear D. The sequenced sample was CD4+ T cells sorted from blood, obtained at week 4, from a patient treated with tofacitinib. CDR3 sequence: CASSGDGDTQYF. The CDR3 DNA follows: TGTGCCAGCAGCGGAGATGGTGATACGCAGTATTTT.